The T cell receptor (beta chain) under discussion was sequenced for a study of T cell repertoires and HLA-DP antigens. This clone has a single count. The antigen is undetermined. The ends were cut back, 4 bases at V and 5 bases at J, with 18 bases in the middle. The CDR3 sequence is 15 residues long. Germline CDR1 is SGHRS and CDR2 is YFSETQ. Libraries were prepared by immunoSEQ multiplex PCR; TCRdb keeps only in-frame clonotypes and omits some of them. The sample holds about 120,000 clones, over 90% seen once. The V and J genes are TRBV5-1 and TRBJ2-5, with D tentatively TRBD1 (6 bases). The receptor comes from a woman aged 18-29 years in good health and CMV-seronegative. Sequencing was done on a sample of CD4+ T cells from PBMCs. CDR3 loop: CASSTAQGFGETQYF. CDR3 nucleotides: TGCGCCAGCAGCACAGCCCAGGGGTTTGGGGAGACCCAGTACTTC.